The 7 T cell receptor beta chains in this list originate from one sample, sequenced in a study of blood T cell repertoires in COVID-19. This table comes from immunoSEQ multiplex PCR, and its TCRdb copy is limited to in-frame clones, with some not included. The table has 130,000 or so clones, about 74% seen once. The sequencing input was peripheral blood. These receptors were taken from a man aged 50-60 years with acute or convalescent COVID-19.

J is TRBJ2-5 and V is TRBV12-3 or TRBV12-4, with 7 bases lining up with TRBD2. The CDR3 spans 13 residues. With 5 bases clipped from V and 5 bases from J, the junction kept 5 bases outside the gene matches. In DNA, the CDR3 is TGTGCCAGCAGTCTACTAGCGACGGAGACCCAGTACTTC. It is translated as CASSLLATETQYF.

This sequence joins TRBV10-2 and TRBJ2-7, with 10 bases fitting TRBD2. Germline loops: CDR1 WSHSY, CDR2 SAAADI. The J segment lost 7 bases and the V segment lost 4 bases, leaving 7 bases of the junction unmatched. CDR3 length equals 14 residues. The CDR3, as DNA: TGCGCCAGCAGTGGGAGCGGGGGGGCTGGTGAGCAGTACTTC. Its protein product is CASSGSGGAGEQYF.

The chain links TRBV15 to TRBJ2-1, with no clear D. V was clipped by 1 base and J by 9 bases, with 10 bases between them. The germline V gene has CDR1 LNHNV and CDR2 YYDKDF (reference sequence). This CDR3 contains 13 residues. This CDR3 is CATSRVSPSEQFF. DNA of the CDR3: TGTGCCACCAGCAGAGTGAGTCCGTCTGAGCAGTTCTTC.

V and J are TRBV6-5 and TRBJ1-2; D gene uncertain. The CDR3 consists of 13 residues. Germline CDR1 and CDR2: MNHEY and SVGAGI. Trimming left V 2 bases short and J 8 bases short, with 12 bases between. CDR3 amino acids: CASSYGGNEGYTF. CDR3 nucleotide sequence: TGTGCCAGCAGTTACGGAGGGAACGAGGGCTACACCTTC.

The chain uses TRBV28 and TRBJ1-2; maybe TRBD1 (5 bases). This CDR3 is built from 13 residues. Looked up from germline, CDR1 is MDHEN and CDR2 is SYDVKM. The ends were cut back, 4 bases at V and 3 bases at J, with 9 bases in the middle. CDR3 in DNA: TGTGCCAGCAGTTCAGGGCGCGACTATGGCTACACCTTC. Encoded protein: CASSSGRDYGYTF.

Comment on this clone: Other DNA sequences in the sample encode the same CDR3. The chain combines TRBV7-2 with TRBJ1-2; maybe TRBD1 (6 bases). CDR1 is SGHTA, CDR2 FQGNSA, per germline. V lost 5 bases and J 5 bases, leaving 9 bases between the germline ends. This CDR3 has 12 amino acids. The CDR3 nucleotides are TGTGCCAGCAGCCCTAGGGGGTATGGCTACACCTTC. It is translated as CASSPRGYGYTF.

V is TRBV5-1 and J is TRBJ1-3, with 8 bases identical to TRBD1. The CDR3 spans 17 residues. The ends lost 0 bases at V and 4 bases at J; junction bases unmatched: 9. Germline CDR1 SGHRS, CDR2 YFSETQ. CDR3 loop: CASSLEGSDRAGNTIYF. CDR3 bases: TGCGCCAGCAGCTTGGAGGGGTCGGACAGGGCCGGAAACACCATATATTTT.